The 25 T cell receptor beta chains listed next were all sequenced from one sample in a study of response to subunit inactivated influenza vaccine. Via MiXCR, TCRdb re-called the RT-PCR reads, giving one row per CDR3 protein. This sample has approximately 520,000 distinct CDR3 sequences, with 16% found just once. The specimen comprised CD4+ T cells sorted from PBMCs, sampled less than 25 months after vaccination. Every receptor here comes from a man between 50 and 70 years old who received an inactivated influenza vaccine.

This clonotype was seen once. One base away lies a much larger clone, so this may be a sequencing read error. V gene TRBV12-3 or TRBV12-4 combines with J gene TRBJ2-3; D is undetermined. This CDR3 contains 14 residues. V lost 2 bases to trimming and J lost 3 bases, with 9 bases between them. CDR3 nucleotides: TGTGCCAGCAGTTTACCCGGCAGGACAGATACGCAGTATTTT. It specifies CASSLPGRTDTQYF.

The chain uses TRBV5-1 and TRBJ2-7, with 10 bases fitting TRBD2. The ends lost 1 base at V and 0 bases at J; junction bases unmatched: 7. CDR1 SGHRS and CDR2 YFSETQ come from the germline V gene. The length of the CDR3 is 17 residues. In DNA, the CDR3 is TGCGCCAGCAGCTTGTGGGCTAGCGGGGGTTCCTCCTACGAGCAGTACTTC. Its translation is CASSLWASGGSSYEQYF. Supplemented by reference TRBV5-1 and TRBJ2-7, the full variable domain reads KAGVTQTPRYLIKTRGQQVTLSCSPISGHRSVSWYQQTPGQGLQFLFEYFSETQRNKGNFPGRFSGRQFSNSRSEMNVSTLELGDSALYLCASSLWASGGSSYEQYFGPGTRLTVT.

This clonotype showed up just a few times. This rearrangement joins TRBV3-1 to TRBJ2-1; TRBD1 agrees at 8 bases. The germline CDR1 and CDR2 sequences are LGHDT and YNNKEL (reference sequence). The CDR3 is 14 residues long. Trimming cost V 6 bases and J 4 bases; bases outside gene matches: 5. The CDR3 here is CASSFTGGYNEQFF. The CDR3, as DNA: TGTGCCAGCAGTTTTACAGGGGGGTACAATGAGCAGTTCTTC.

In this sample, this clonotype turned up a few times. J is TRBJ2-5 and V is TRBV23-1; D is unclear. TRBV23-1 is an ORF; its function is uncertain. Trimming removed 0 bases at V and 7 bases at J, with 9 bases between. This CDR3 is built from 13 residues. CDR3 loop: CASSQSMQRTQYF. The CDR3 DNA is TGCGCCAGCAGTCAATCCATGCAGCGGACCCAGTACTTC.

The chain joins TRBV12-3 or TRBV12-4 to TRBJ2-2; D remains ambiguous. V lost 3 bases and J 5 bases, leaving 13 bases between the germline ends. The CDR3 covers 15 residues. The CDR3 region is CASSLHGLTTGELFF. The CDR3 nucleotides are TGTGCCAGCAGTTTGCACGGGTTAACGACCGGGGAGCTGTTTTTT.

This chain uses TRBV10-3 with TRBJ2-7, with D hard to call. Trimming left V 6 bases short and J 6 bases short, with 15 bases between. Germline loops: CDR1 ENHRY, CDR2 SYGVKD. CDR3 length equals 13 residues. The CDR3 loop is CAIRQTEYGEQYF. CDR3 DNA sequence: TGTGCCATCAGGCAGACGGAATACGGCGAGCAGTACTTC.

This clonotype has only a few counts. The rearrangement links TRBV7-8 to TRBJ2-7; perhaps TRBD1 as D (7 bases). Deletions cut 5 bases from V and 3 bases from J, with 20 bases between. The CDR3 runs to 16 residues. Germline-derived CDR1 and CDR2 are SGHVS and FQNEAQ. The CDR3 region is CASSPQGGQGGYEQYF. The CDR3 DNA sequence: TGTGCCAGCAGCCCCCAGGGGGGCCAGGGGGGCTACGAGCAGTACTTC.

The chain links TRBV5-1 to TRBJ1-3; no clear D. CDR1 SGHRS and CDR2 YFSETQ come from the germline V gene. The V end lost 1 base, the J end lost 8 bases, and 13 bases lay between the germline ends. There are 14 residues in the CDR3. In nucleotides, the CDR3 is TGCGCCAGCAGCTTGACAGCCCTCAGAGACACCATATATTTT. The encoded protein is CASSLTALRDTIYF.

This clonotype turned up a few times. The chain combines TRBV27 with TRBJ1-5; D gene unclear. The CDR3 spans 15 residues. The germline V gene encodes CDR1 MNHEY and CDR2 SMNVEV (reference sequence). V dropped 6 bases and J dropped 0 bases, with 12 bases sitting between them. The CDR3 DNA follows: TGTGCCAGCAGCAGAACGGAGTATAGCAATCAGCCCCAGCATTTT. Protein product: CASSRTEYSNQPQHF.

This sequence joins TRBV7-9 and TRBJ1-1, with D perhaps TRBD1 (6 bases). Trimming pared 4 bases from V and 1 base from J, leaving 10 bases between. The length of the CDR3 is 14 residues. Per germline, CDR1 SEHNR and CDR2 FQNEAQ (reference sequence). CDR3 coding DNA: TGTGCCAGCAGCTCGATACAGGGGAACACTGAAGCTTTCTTT. Protein sequence: CASSSIQGNTEAFF.

The genes are TRBV7-2 and TRBJ2-1; 11 nucleotides line up with TRBD2. V shed 6 bases, J shed 4 bases, and the junction held 5 bases outside the gene matches. This CDR3 has 15 amino acids. Per the germline V gene, CDR1 is SGHTA and CDR2 is FQGNSA. CDR3 loop: CASRYSGGAYNEQFF. The CDR3 region has the DNA TGTGCCAGCAGATATAGCGGGGGGGCGTACAATGAGCAGTTCTTC.

The genes are TRBV6-6 and TRBJ2-3; D call uncertain. V was clipped by 8 bases and J by 1 base, with 7 bases between them. Germline assignment: CDR1 MNHNY and CDR2 SVGAGI (reference sequence). The CDR3 extends over 12 amino acids. The CDR3 DNA reads as TGTGCCAGCGTTGACCGCACAGATACGCAGTATTTT. It is translated as CASVDRTDTQYF.

This clonotype has only a few counts. V gene TRBV12-3 or TRBV12-4 combines with J gene TRBJ1-2; D call uncertain. This CDR3 is 13 amino acids long. Between the trimmed V and J ends, which lost 2 bases and 4 bases, there was a span of 8 bases. In DNA form, the CDR3 reads TGTGCCAGCAGTTTACGGCCAGCCTATGGCTACACCTTC. Translated: CASSLRPAYGYTF.

This clonotype was observed a few times. This chain links TRBV6-2 or TRBV6-3 with TRBJ2-2, with D perhaps TRBD1 (5 bases). V lost 7 bases and J 6 bases, leaving 9 bases between the germline ends. CDR3 size: 12 residues. Germline V gene lookup returns CDR1 MNHEY and CDR2 SVGEGT. CDR3 DNA: TGTGCCAGCACCAGGGTGTCCGGGGAGCTGTTTTTT. It translates to CASTRVSGELFF.

The rearrangement joins TRBV5-1 to TRBJ2-3; 7 positions agree with TRBD2. CDR3 length: 17 amino acids. V lost 0 bases to trimming and J lost 3 bases; unmatched junction nucleotides: 10. The germline V gene encodes CDR1 SGHRS and CDR2 YFSETQ. Here the CDR3 DNA reads TGCGCCAGCAGCTTGGCCCGGGCGGGAGAGTTAACAGATACGCAGTATTTT. Its protein is CASSLARAGELTDTQYF.

The CDR3 coding sequence is TGCAGCGAAGGGAGCCCTGAAGCTTTCTTT. Translation: CSEGSPEAFF. The chain combines TRBV29-1 with TRBJ1-1, with D uncertain. Trimming pared 7 bases from V and 6 bases from J, leaving 9 bases between. The V gene's germline CDR1 is SQVTM and CDR2 ANQGSEA. The CDR3 spans 10 residues.

This clonotype was seen a few times. This sequence joins TRBV28 and TRBJ1-6, with D possibly being TRBD1 (5 bases). From germline, CDR1 is MDHEN and CDR2 SYDVKM. The CDR3 loop spans 15 amino acids. Trimming stripped 6 bases from V and 9 bases from J, with 18 bases between. The CDR3 reads CASSSPGTFVSPLHF. DNA of the CDR3: TGTGCCAGCAGCTCCCCCGGGACCTTTGTTTCACCCCTCCACTTT.

The chain joins TRBV3-1 to TRBJ1-1; 7 nucleotides agree with TRBD1. J lost 1 base, V lost 4 bases, and 6 bases had no gene match. The CDR3 covers 15 residues. Per the germline V gene, CDR1 is LGHDT and CDR2 is YNNKEL (reference sequence). The chain's CDR3 is CASSPYGTENTEAFF. The DNA for the CDR3 is TGTGCCAGCAGCCCGTATGGGACAGAGAACACTGAAGCTTTCTTT.

The V and J genes are TRBV10-3 and TRBJ2-3; TRBD1 matches at 7 bases. The length of the CDR3 is 13 residues. CDR1 is ENHRY and CDR2 is SYGVKD in the germline V gene. CDR3 nucleotide sequence: TGTGGAACACAGGGGACAAGCACAGATACGCAGTATTTT. It codes for CGTQGTSTDTQYF.

This chain links TRBV6-1 with TRBJ1-3, with unresolved D. V was shortened by 11 bases and J by 0 bases, with 26 bases between the two germline ends. The CDR3 spans 18 residues. Per germline, CDR1 MNHNS and CDR2 SASEGT. The CDR3 here is CASSKATKTASSGNTIYF. For the CDR3, the DNA is TGTGCCTCCAGCAAAGCCACCAAGACGGCCAGCTCTGGAAACACCATATATTTT.

This clonotype was counted many times. The chain is built from TRBV24-1 and TRBJ2-7; 9 bases agree with TRBD1. Germline V gene data show CDR1 as KGHDR and CDR2 as SFDVKD. The CDR3 contains 14 residues. J was trimmed by 3 bases and V by 6 bases; bases with no gene match: 5. Here the CDR3 reads CATSRTGDGYEQYF. In nucleotides, the CDR3 is TGTGCCACCAGTAGGACAGGGGACGGCTACGAGCAGTACTTC.

The chain is built from TRBV11-2 and TRBJ2-2, with D unresolved. With 3 bases removed from V and 7 bases from J, the gap between germline ends came to 21 bases. This CDR3 has 17 residues. Germline V gives CDR1 SGHAT, CDR2 FQNNGV. The CDR3 region is CASSFEFPGPDGGELFF. DNA for the CDR3: TGTGCCAGCAGCTTTGAGTTTCCCGGGCCCGACGGCGGGGAGCTGTTTTTT.

This clonotype occurred many times. V and J are TRBV5-1 and TRBJ2-2; either TRBD1 or TRBD2 may supply D (5 bases each). Germline assignment: CDR1 SGHRS and CDR2 YFSETQ. V dropped 1 base and J dropped 3 bases, with 10 bases sitting between them. This CDR3 contains 15 residues. The CDR3 sequence: CASSLRDRYTGELFF. The DNA of the CDR3 is TGCGCCAGCAGCTTGCGGGACCGATACACCGGGGAGCTGTTTTTT.

The chain has TRBV6-2 or TRBV6-3 and TRBJ1-1; D is perhaps TRBD1 (6 bases). CDR3 length: 15 residues. Trimming shortened V by 2 bases and J by 1 base, and 11 bases separated the two germline ends. The V gene's germline CDR1 is MNHEY and CDR2 SVGEGT. CDR3 coding DNA: TGTGCCAGCAGTTACATGGGGGCCGGGAACACTGAAGCTTTCTTT. This translates into CASSYMGAGNTEAFF.

The genes are TRBV3-1 and TRBJ2-2, with TRBD2 matching 7 bases. The CDR3 is made up of 18 amino acids. Trimming took 11 bases from V and 0 from J; bases not matched to a gene: 18. CDR1 and CDR2 (germline): LGHDT, YNNKEL (reference sequence). For the CDR3, the DNA is TGTGCCTGCTGCCAAGGTCTTAGCGGGCGTACGAACACCGGGGAGCTGTTTTTT. This codes for CACCQGLSGRTNTGELFF. The full variable domain, completed using reference TRBV3-1 and TRBJ2-2, is DTAVSQTPKYLVTQMGNDKSIKCEQNLGHDTMYWYKQDSKKFLKIMFSYNNKELIINETVPNRFSPKSPDKAHLNLHINSLELGDSAVYFCACCQGLSGRTNTGELFFGEGSRLTVL.